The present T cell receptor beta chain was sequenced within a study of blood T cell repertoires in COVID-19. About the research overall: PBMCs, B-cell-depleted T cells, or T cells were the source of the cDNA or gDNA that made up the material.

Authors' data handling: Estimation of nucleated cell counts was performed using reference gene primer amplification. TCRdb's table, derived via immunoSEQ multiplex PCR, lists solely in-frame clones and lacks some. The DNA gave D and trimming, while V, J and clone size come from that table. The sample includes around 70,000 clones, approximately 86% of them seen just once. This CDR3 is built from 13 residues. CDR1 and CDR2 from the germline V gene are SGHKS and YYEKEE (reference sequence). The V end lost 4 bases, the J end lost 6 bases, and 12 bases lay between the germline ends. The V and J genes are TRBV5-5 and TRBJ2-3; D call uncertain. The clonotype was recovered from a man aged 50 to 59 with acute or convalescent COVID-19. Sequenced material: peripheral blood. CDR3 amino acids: CASSPRNGDTQYF. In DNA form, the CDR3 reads TGTGCCAGCAGCCCTAGAAATGGGGATACGCAGTATTTT.